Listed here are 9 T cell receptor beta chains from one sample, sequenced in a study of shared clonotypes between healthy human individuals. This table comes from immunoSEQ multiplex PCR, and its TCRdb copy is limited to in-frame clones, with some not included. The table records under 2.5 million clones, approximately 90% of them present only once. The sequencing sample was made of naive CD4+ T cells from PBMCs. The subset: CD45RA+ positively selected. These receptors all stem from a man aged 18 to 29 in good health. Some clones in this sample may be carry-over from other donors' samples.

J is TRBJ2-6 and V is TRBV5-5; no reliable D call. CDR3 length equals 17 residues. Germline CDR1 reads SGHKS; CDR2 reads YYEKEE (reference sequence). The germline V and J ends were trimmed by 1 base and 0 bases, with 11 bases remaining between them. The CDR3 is CASSLLGTNSGANVLTF. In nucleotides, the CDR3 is TGTGCCAGCAGCTTGTTAGGAACGAACTCTGGGGCCAACGTCCTGACTTTC.

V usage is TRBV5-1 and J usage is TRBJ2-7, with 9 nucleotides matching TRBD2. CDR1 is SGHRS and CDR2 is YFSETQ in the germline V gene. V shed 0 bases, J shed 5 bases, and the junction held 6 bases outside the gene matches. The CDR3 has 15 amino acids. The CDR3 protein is CASSLEASGTNEQYF. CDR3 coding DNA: TGCGCCAGCAGCTTGGAGGCTAGCGGGACAAACGAGCAGTACTTC.

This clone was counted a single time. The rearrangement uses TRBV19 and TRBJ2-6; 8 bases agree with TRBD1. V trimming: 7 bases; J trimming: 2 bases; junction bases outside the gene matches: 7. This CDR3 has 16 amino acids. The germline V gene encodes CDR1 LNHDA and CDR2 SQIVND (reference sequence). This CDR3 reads CASTTGGEPGANVLTF. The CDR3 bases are TGTGCCAGTACCACAGGGGGTGAACCTGGGGCCAACGTCCTGACTTTC.

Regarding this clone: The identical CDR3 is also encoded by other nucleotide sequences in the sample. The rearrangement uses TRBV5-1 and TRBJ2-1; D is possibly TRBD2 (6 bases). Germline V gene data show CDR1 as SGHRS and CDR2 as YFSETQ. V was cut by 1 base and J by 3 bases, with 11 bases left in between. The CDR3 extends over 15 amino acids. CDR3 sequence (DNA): TGCGCCAGCAGCTTGAGTAGCGGAGTCTACAATGAGCAGTTCTTC. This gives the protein CASSLSSGVYNEQFF.

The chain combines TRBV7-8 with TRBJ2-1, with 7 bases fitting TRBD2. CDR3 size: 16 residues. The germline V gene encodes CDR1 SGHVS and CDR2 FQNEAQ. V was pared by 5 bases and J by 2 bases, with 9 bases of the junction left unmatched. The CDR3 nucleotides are TGTGCCAGCAGCCGAGATCGGCTAGCGGCCTACAATGAGCAGTTCTTC. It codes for CASSRDRLAAYNEQFF. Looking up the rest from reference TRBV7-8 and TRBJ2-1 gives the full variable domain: GAGVSQSPRYKVAKRGQDVALRCDPISGHVSLFWYQQALGQGPEFLTYFQNEAQLDKSGLPSDRFFAERPEGSVSTLKIQRTQQEDSAVYLCASSRDRLAAYNEQFFGPGTRLTVL.

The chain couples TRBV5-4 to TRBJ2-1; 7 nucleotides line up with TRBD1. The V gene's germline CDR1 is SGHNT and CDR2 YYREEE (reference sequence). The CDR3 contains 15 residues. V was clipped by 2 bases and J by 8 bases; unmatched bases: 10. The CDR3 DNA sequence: TGTGCCAGCAGCTTAACGGGACAGCGTAGGGATGAGCAGTTCTTC. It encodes CASSLTGQRRDEQFF. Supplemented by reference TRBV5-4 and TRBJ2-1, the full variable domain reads ETGVTQSPTHLIKTRGQQVTLRCSSQSGHNTVSWYQQALGQGPQFIFQYYREEENGRGNFPPRFSGLQFPNYSSELNVNALELDDSALYLCASSLTGQRRDEQFFGPGTRLTVL.

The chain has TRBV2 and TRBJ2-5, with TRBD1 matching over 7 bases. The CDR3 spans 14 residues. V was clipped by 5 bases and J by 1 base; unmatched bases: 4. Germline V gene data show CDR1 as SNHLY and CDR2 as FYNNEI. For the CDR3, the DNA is TGTGCCAGCAGTAACAGGGGATCCCAAGAGACCCAGTACTTC. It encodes CASSNRGSQETQYF.

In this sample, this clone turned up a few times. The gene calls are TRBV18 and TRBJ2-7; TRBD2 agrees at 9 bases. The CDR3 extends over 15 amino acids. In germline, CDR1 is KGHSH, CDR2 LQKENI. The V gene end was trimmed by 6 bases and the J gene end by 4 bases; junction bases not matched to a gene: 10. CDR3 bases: TGTGCCAGCTCCGCCTGGGCGCGGGAGGGATACGAGCAGTACTTC. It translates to CASSAWAREGYEQYF.

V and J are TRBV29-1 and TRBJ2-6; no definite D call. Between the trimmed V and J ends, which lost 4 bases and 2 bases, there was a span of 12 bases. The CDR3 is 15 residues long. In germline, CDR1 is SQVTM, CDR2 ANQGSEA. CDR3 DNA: TGCAGCGTTGGAGTGTTTGGTACTGGGGCCAACGTCCTGACTTTC. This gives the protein CSVGVFGTGANVLTF.